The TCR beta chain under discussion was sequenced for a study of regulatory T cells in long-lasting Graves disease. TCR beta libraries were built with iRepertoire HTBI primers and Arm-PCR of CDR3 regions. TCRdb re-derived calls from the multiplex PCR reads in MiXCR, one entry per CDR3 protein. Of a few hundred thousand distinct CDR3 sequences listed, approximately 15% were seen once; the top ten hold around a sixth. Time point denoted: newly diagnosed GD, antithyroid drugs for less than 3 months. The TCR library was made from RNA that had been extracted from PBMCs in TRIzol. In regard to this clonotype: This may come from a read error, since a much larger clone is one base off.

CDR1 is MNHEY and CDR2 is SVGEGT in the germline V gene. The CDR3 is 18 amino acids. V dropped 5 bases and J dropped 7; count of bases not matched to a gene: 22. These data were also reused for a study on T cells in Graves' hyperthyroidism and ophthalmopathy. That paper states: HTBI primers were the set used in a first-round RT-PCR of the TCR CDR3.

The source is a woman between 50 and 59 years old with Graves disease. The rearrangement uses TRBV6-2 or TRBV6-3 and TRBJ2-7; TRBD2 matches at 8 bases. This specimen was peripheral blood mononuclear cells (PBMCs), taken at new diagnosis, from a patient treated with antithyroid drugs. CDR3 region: CASSESNRAGDSIHEQYF. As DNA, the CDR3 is TGTGCCAGCAGTGAAAGCAACCGAGCGGGAGACAGTATCCATGAGCAGTACTTC.